Shown below are 30 T cell receptor beta chains from a single sample sequenced in a study of technical replicates of blood from a handful of donors. TCRdb keeps only in-frame clones here, not all; method: immunoSEQ multiplex PCR. The sample yields fewer than 80,000 clones, about 86% seen once. Material: PBMCs. The receptors were gathered from a human donor in good health. Some clones in this sample may be carry-over from other donors' samples.

The V gene is TRBV30, the J gene TRBJ2-3, with a tentative D call TRBD1 (5 bases). CDR1 GTSNPN and CDR2 SVGIG come from the germline V gene (reference sequence). The CDR3 is 14 residues long. V dropped 2 bases and J dropped 0 bases, with 9 bases sitting between them. The CDR3 DNA is TGTGCCTGGAGTACAGGTACTAGCACAGATACGCAGTATTTT. The encoded protein is CAWSTGTSTDTQYF.

The genes are TRBV4-1 and TRBJ1-2; 7 bases line up with TRBD1. The CDR3 length is 17 residues. V dropped 1 base and J dropped 2; count of bases not matched to a gene: 10. The germline V gene encodes CDR1 MGHRA and CDR2 YSYEKL. The CDR3 spells CASSQGTNPGQNYGYTF. The CDR3 nucleotides read TGCGCCAGCAGCCAAGGAACAAACCCGGGACAGAACTATGGCTACACCTTC.

The chain carries TRBV7-9 and TRBJ2-7; D is undetermined. CDR1 is SEHNR, CDR2 FQNEAQ, per germline (reference sequence). V was trimmed by 4 bases and J by 2 bases, leaving 15 bases between them. This CDR3 is 15 amino acids long. The DNA of the CDR3 is TGTGCCAGCAGCTCCGCTCGCGGTCCCCCCTACGAGCAGTACTTC. It yields the protein CASSSARGPPYEQYF.

The chain is built from TRBV5-8 and TRBJ1-6; D is possibly TRBD1 (6 bases). There are 17 residues in the CDR3. CDR1 and CDR2 from the germline V gene are SGHTS and YDEGEE. V was clipped by 4 bases and J by 0 bases, with 14 bases between them. The CDR3 DNA is TGTGCCAGCAGCGACGGACAGTCGAGCTCCTATAATTCACCCCTCCACTTT. Its translation: CASSDGQSSSYNSPLHF.

This rearrangement joins TRBV7-9 to TRBJ2-3; no clear D. The CDR3 extends over 14 amino acids. From germline, CDR1 is SEHNR and CDR2 FQNEAQ (reference sequence). Deletions cut 0 bases from V and 0 bases from J, with 4 bases between. The CDR3 loop reads CASSLAYSTDTQYF. CDR3 DNA: TGTGCCAGCAGCTTAGCGTATAGCACAGATACGCAGTATTTT.

The chain is built from TRBV7-3 and TRBJ2-7, with 9 positions matching TRBD1. CDR1 and CDR2 (germline): SGHTA, FQGTGA. J lost 6 bases, V lost 4 bases, and 4 bases had no gene match. The CDR3 loop spans 13 amino acids. CDR3 protein: CASSSTGGSEQYF. For the CDR3, the DNA is TGTGCCAGCAGCTCCACAGGGGGCAGCGAGCAGTACTTC.

This clone appeared a few times. This sequence joins TRBV2 and TRBJ2-6; 9 bases are a match to TRBD1. J was trimmed by 3 bases and V by 5 bases; bases with no gene match: 5. From germline, CDR1 is SNHLY and CDR2 FYNNEI. The CDR3 has 16 residues. The CDR3 reads CASSSTGGYGANVLTF. CDR3 nucleotide sequence: TGTGCCAGCAGTTCGACAGGGGGTTATGGGGCCAACGTCCTGACTTTC. The variable domain in full, completed from reference TRBV2 and TRBJ2-6, reads EPEVTQTPSHQVTQMGQEVILRCVPISNHLYFYWYRQILGQKVEFLVSFYNNEISEKSEIFDDQFSVERPDGSNFTLKIRSTKLEDSAMYFCASSSTGGYGANVLTFGAGSRLTVL.

This clone was seen a few times. The genes are TRBV2 and TRBJ1-2; 8 positions match TRBD1. V gave up 4 bases and J gave up 5 bases; unmatched junction bases: 3. CDR1 and CDR2 (germline): SNHLY, FYNNEI. The CDR3 totals 13 residues. The CDR3 is CASSAGTGYGYTF. In DNA form, the CDR3 reads TGTGCCAGCAGTGCTGGGACAGGTTATGGCTACACCTTC.

V usage is TRBV7-6 and J usage is TRBJ2-7; D ambiguous. Germline loops: CDR1 SGHVS, CDR2 FNYEAQ. Trimming took 1 base from V and 5 from J, leaving 9 bases between them. The CDR3 loop spans 13 amino acids. DNA of the CDR3: TGTGCCAGCAGCTTAGTTCACAGCCACGAGCAGTACTTC. It translates to CASSLVHSHEQYF.

There are a few counts of this clone. The V gene is TRBV7-3, the J gene TRBJ1-6; a possible D gene is TRBD1 (5 bases). The CDR3 length is 13 residues. Deletions cut 5 bases from V and 11 bases from J, with 13 bases between. CDR1 is SGHTA, CDR2 FQGTGA, per germline. CDR3 sequence: CASSAGGEAPLHF. The CDR3 DNA reads TGTGCCAGCAGCGCCGGAGGGGAAGCACCCCTCCACTTT.

V is TRBV30 and J is TRBJ1-5, with D possibly TRBD1 on 6 matching bases. The V and J ends lost 2 bases and 7 bases respectively, with 12 bases between them. The CDR3 has 13 residues. The germline V gene has CDR1 GTSNPN and CDR2 SVGIG (reference sequence). CDR3 nucleotide sequence: TGTGCCTGGAGTACAGGGCCTGGGCAGCCCCAGCATTTT. Encoded protein: CAWSTGPGQPQHF.

In DNA, the CDR3 is TGCGCCAGCAGCTCCACCTACTACGAGCAGTACTTC. It translates to CASSSTYYEQYF. The V and J genes are TRBV5-1 and TRBJ2-7; the D is unclear. The V end was cut by 3 bases, the J end by 3 bases, with 7 bases between. The CDR3 runs 12 residues. Germline assignment: CDR1 SGHRS and CDR2 YFSETQ.

V usage is TRBV27 and J usage is TRBJ2-7; 7 bases map to TRBD1. This CDR3 is built from 17 residues. Losses at the gene ends were 3 bases for V and 0 bases for J; bases not matched to a gene: 11. CDR1 and CDR2 (germline): MNHEY, SMNVEV (reference sequence). The CDR3 loop is CASSFRIGQDSSYEQYF. The CDR3 nucleotides read TGTGCCAGCAGTTTTAGGATTGGACAGGATAGCTCCTACGAGCAGTACTTC.

The chain links TRBV19 to TRBJ1-2; a weak D match, TRBD1 (6 bases). The V and J ends lost 5 bases and 5 bases respectively, with 15 bases between them. Germline lookup yields CDR1 LNHDA and CDR2 SQIVND (reference sequence). The CDR3 is 14 amino acids. The CDR3 reads CASSGQGQIYGYTF. The CDR3 DNA is TGTGCCAGTAGTGGGCAGGGGCAAATTTATGGCTACACCTTC.

The chain links TRBV6-5 to TRBJ2-7; 9 positions agree with TRBD1. The CDR3 is 15 amino acids. Looked up from germline, CDR1 is MNHEY and CDR2 is SVGAGI. V lost 5 bases to trimming and J lost 6 bases; unmatched junction nucleotides: 11. The DNA of the CDR3 is TGTGCCAGCAGTAACCCATTGGGGACAGGGCCCGAGCAGTACTTC. It encodes CASSNPLGTGPEQYF.

The chain has TRBV6-5 and TRBJ1-5, with D possibly TRBD1 on 6 matching bases. This CDR3 has 12 amino acids. V lost 6 bases and J lost 5, with 8 bases in between. Germline-derived CDR1 and CDR2 are MNHEY and SVGAGI. The CDR3 reads CASRTGYQPQHF. The CDR3 region has the DNA TGTGCCAGCAGAACAGGGTATCAGCCCCAGCATTTT.

V usage is TRBV4-1 and J usage is TRBJ2-7, with D perhaps TRBD2 (6 bases). The CDR3 loop spans 12 amino acids. Germline V gives CDR1 MGHRA, CDR2 YSYEKL. Trimming cost V 3 bases and J 4 bases, with 7 bases left between them. This chain's CDR3 is CASSQGGYEQYF. The CDR3 bases are TGCGCCAGCAGCCAGGGGGGATACGAGCAGTACTTC.

The V gene is TRBV11-2, the J gene TRBJ2-1; TRBD1 agrees at 8 bases. The V gene's germline CDR1 is SGHAT and CDR2 FQNNGV. Trimming at V came to 7 bases and at J to 9 bases, leaving 11 bases not matched to a gene. CDR3 length: 14 residues. The CDR3 region is CASTSGGGYGEQFF. The CDR3 DNA sequence: TGTGCCAGCACCTCAGGGGGCGGGTATGGTGAGCAGTTCTTC.

This chain uses TRBV2 with TRBJ1-1; tentative D call: TRBD1 (6 bases). This CDR3 region has 13 residues. In germline, CDR1 is SNHLY, CDR2 FYNNEI. V lost 5 bases, J lost 7 bases, and 14 bases lay in between. The CDR3 is CASSTGTRLEAFF. The CDR3 coding sequence is TGTGCCAGCAGTACCGGGACACGGCTTGAAGCTTTCTTT.

This chain links TRBV7-6 with TRBJ2-2; 9 bases map to TRBD1. This CDR3 has 13 amino acids. Germline V gene sequence: CDR1 SGHVS, CDR2 FNYEAQ. Unmatched junction bases numbered 4, after V lost 7 bases and J lost 7 bases. CDR3: CASIQGAGGELFF. CDR3 nucleotides: TGTGCCAGCATACAGGGGGCTGGCGGGGAGCTGTTTTTT.

The chain is built from TRBV11-3 and TRBJ2-3; possibly TRBD2 for D (5 bases). The CDR3 covers 13 residues. CDR1 is SGHNT, CDR2 YENEEA, per germline. V dropped 5 bases and J dropped 5 bases, with 11 bases sitting between them. CDR3 nucleotides: TGTGCCAGCAGCCAAAGCCGGGGAGATACGCAGTATTTT. It translates to CASSQSRGDTQYF.

The V call is TRBV12-5, the J call TRBJ1-5; weak D call: TRBD1 (6 bases). The CDR3 loop spans 16 amino acids. The V gene lost 1 base and the J gene lost 5 bases, with 15 bases spanning the gap. CDR1 and CDR2 from the germline V gene are LGHNT and FRNRAP. The DNA for the CDR3 is TGTGCTAGTGGTTTGGGTGAAGGACAGAGATATCAGCCCCAGCATTTT. This encodes CASGLGEGQRYQPQHF.

A single count supports this clone. V is TRBV28 and J is TRBJ1-5; D is unclear. The CDR3 is made up of 15 amino acids. In germline, CDR1 is MDHEN, CDR2 SYDVKM. Trimming cost V 4 bases and J 4 bases, with 14 bases left between them. The CDR3 region is CASSSGSPPNQPQHF. CDR3 nucleotides: TGTGCCAGCAGTTCAGGATCTCCTCCGAATCAGCCCCAGCATTTT.

This clone showed up just once. This chain connects TRBV29-1 to TRBJ1-6, with a tentative D call TRBD1 (6 bases). The V end lost 3 bases, the J end lost 0 bases, and 18 bases lay between the germline ends. Germline V gives CDR1 SQVTM, CDR2 ANQGSEA. The length of the CDR3 is 18 residues. The CDR3 DNA reads TGCAGCGTTGACTGCACAGGGAACCATCTCTCCTATAATTCACCCCTCCACTTT. This encodes CSVDCTGNHLSYNSPLHF. Full variable domain (remainder filled in from reference TRBV29-1 and TRBJ1-6): SAVISQKPSRDICQRGTSLTIQCQVDSQVTMMFWYRQQPGQSLTLIATANQGSEATYESGFVIDKFPISRPNLTFSTLTVSNMSPEDSSIYLCSVDCTGNHLSYNSPLHFGNGTRLTVT.

This chain joins TRBV30 and TRBJ1-2, with 7 bases matching TRBD1. Germline V gene lookup returns CDR1 GTSNPN and CDR2 SVGIG (reference sequence). The V gene end was trimmed by 7 bases and the J gene end by 4 bases; junction bases not matched to a gene: 21. The CDR3 covers 17 residues. CDR3 sequence (DNA): TGTGCCTCACTCGTCTCGGCAGGGGGTTTTGGGTCCTATGGCTACACCTTC. As protein: CASLVSAGGFGSYGYTF.

As concerns this clone: A read error may account for a junction end that differs from germline. The chain is built from TRBV7-9 and TRBJ1-6; TRBD1 is a possible D gene (6 bases). Germline values: CDR1 SEHNR, CDR2 FQNEAQ (reference sequence). The CDR3 loop spans 12 amino acids. CDR3 nucleotide sequence: TGTGCCAGCAGCTTAGATGGGACACCGGGTTACTTT. As protein: CASSLDGTPGYF.

The chain is built from TRBV7-9 and TRBJ1-6, with TRBD1 matching 7 bases. Germline lookup yields CDR1 SEHNR and CDR2 FQNEAQ (reference sequence). This CDR3 has 17 residues. V shed 6 bases, J shed 0 bases, and the junction held 8 bases outside the gene matches. The CDR3 nucleotides read TGTGCCAGCAGACAGGGTAGGGACAGCTCCTATAATTCACCCCTCCACTTT. As protein: CASRQGRDSSYNSPLHF.

This chain uses TRBV6-5 with TRBJ1-3, with D possibly matching TRBD1 (5 bases). The germline V and J ends were trimmed by 2 bases and 0 bases, with 11 bases remaining between them. Germline CDR1 is MNHEY and CDR2 is SVGAGI. This CDR3 has 16 residues. In DNA form, the CDR3 reads TGTGCCAGCAGTTACGGCGGGGGAAGCTCTGGAAACACCATATATTTT. Amino acids: CASSYGGGSSGNTIYF.

The chain recombines TRBV11-2 with TRBJ1-2; 10 positions agree with TRBD1. Germline lookup yields CDR1 SGHAT and CDR2 FQNNGV. V shed 5 bases, J shed 5 bases, and the junction held 11 bases outside the gene matches. The CDR3 has 16 residues. The CDR3 nucleotides are TGTGCCAGCAGCATTCTGACAGGGGGCGCGAGATATGGCTACACCTTC. Its protein product is CASSILTGGARYGYTF.

This clone is judged medium-sized (0.01 to 0.1%). CDR3: CASSEGHENTEAFF. The CDR3 region has the DNA TGTGCCAGCAGTGAAGGGCACGAGAACACTGAAGCTTTCTTT. The gene calls are TRBV25-1 and TRBJ1-1; no definite D call. The CDR3 spans 14 residues. In germline, CDR1 is MGHDK, CDR2 SYGVNS. V dropped 2 bases and J dropped 1 base, with 8 bases sitting between them.